This T cell receptor (beta chain) was obtained from a study of T-cell reconstitution after alpha-beta-depleted transplantation in children. Overall study findings and caveats: There were some patients whose high TCRbeta diversity at day 60 came from surviving recipient T cells and thymic progenitors.

This CDR3 spans 13 amino acids. V shed 4 bases and J shed 1 base, with 11 bases lying between them. The V gene's germline CDR1 is SQVTM and CDR2 ANQGSEA. This clonotype was counted a few times. Its target is unknown. Unique molecular identifiers were built into the TCRbeta library. TCRdb used MiXCR to reprocess the PCR reads, holding one entry per CDR3 protein. The sample includes around 250,000 distinct CDR3 sequences, roughly 24% of them seen just once. The sample consisted of PBMCs, taken before TCRalphabeta/CD19-depleted stem cell transplant. This TCR derives from a girl aged 2 to 10 with Fanconi anemia, due to receive a stem cell transplant. J is TRBJ2-7 and V is TRBV29-1; D unclear. In DNA, the CDR3 is TGCAGCGTTGTTGACTTGAATTCCTACGAGCAGTACTTC. Translated, it gives CSVVDLNSYEQYF.